The 9 T cell receptor beta chains below come from one sample, sequenced in a study of regulatory T cells in long-lasting Graves disease. Indicated time point: newly diagnosed GD, antithyroid drugs for less than 3 months. PBMCs provided the RNA from which the TCR library was made. In building TCR beta libraries, iRepertoire HTBI primers were used together with Arm-PCR of CDR3 regions. TCRdb recomputed calls from the multiplex PCR reads with MiXCR, one row per CDR3 protein. Counted here are a few hundred thousand distinct CDR3 sequences, roughly a fifth occurring once; the ten biggest clones make up approximately 14%. The sample consisted of peripheral blood mononuclear cells (PBMCs), taken at new diagnosis, from a patient treated with antithyroid drugs. These receptors originate from a female donor with Graves disease.

At least ten counts were recorded for this clonotype. The CDR3 sequence is CSVMGWVAGDPNEQFF. CDR3 nucleotide sequence: TGCAGCGTTATGGGCTGGGTAGCGGGAGACCCCAATGAGCAGTTCTTC. This chain connects TRBV29-1 to TRBJ2-1; 9 nucleotides match TRBD2. Germline V gives CDR1 SQVTM, CDR2 ANQGSEA. This CDR3 has 16 amino acids. The junction had 14 bases not matched to a gene; V was cut back by 5 bases and J by 6 bases.

This clonotype was seen repeatedly, ten times or more. The chain is built from TRBV9 and TRBJ2-3; no clear D gene. V was trimmed by 3 bases and J by 6 bases, leaving 14 bases between them. Germline V lookup: CDR1 SGDLS, CDR2 YYNGEE. The CDR3 is 14 amino acids. CDR3 protein: CASSENPARDTQYF. CDR3 DNA: TGTGCCAGCAGCGAAAACCCCGCACGTGATACGCAGTATTTT.

The chain uses TRBV5-1 and TRBJ2-1, with 7 nucleotides matching TRBD1. CDR3 size: 15 residues. V was pared by 3 bases and J by 5 bases, with 8 bases of the junction left unmatched. Germline CDR1 SGHRS, CDR2 YFSETQ. The CDR3 loop reads CASSWAQGNNNEQFF. As DNA, the CDR3 is TGCGCCAGCAGCTGGGCACAGGGGAACAACAATGAGCAGTTCTTC.

As regards this clonotype: In this CDR3 the conserved last residue, phenylalanine or tryptophan, is missing, so a read error is likely. The rearrangement uses TRBV4-1 and TRBJ1-5; no clear D. The germline V and J ends were trimmed by 4 bases and 4 bases, with 14 bases remaining between them. CDR1 and CDR2 (germline): MGHRA, YSYEKL. The CDR3 extends over 15 amino acids. CDR3 protein: CASSLDTASNQPQHL. The CDR3 coding sequence is TGCGCCAGCAGCCTTGACACAGCCTCGAATCAGCCCCAGCATCTT.

The sample holds many counts of this clonotype. The rearrangement joins TRBV7-2 to TRBJ2-1, with D hard to call. The CDR3 has 12 amino acids. V shed 5 bases and J shed 9 bases, with 11 bases lying between them. CDR1 and CDR2 from the germline V gene are SGHTA and FQGNSA. CDR3 loop: CASSIWVTEQFF. Written as DNA, the CDR3 is TGTGCCAGCAGCATCTGGGTCACTGAGCAGTTCTTC.

The chain couples TRBV12-3 or TRBV12-4 to TRBJ1-1; possible D gene TRBD1, 5 bases. V lost 6 bases and J lost 1, with 9 bases in between. There are 13 residues in the CDR3. The CDR3 DNA reads as TGTGCCAGCAGACGGACATGGAACACTGAAGCTTTCTTT. Residues: CASRRTWNTEAFF.

This clonotype was seen many times. The chain has TRBV11-2 and TRBJ2-1; D is ambiguous. This CDR3 is 12 amino acids long. V was clipped by 4 bases and J by 4 bases, with 5 bases between them. Germline lookup yields CDR1 SGHAT and CDR2 FQNNGV. This CDR3 reads CASSSMYNEQFF. In nucleotides, the CDR3 is TGTGCCAGCAGCTCCATGTACAATGAGCAGTTCTTC.

The V and J genes are TRBV5-1 and TRBJ2-2; D gene ambiguous. The germline V gene encodes CDR1 SGHRS and CDR2 YFSETQ. This CDR3 is 14 amino acids long. V was pared by 0 bases and J by 2 bases, with 5 bases between. The CDR3 here is CASSLERNTGELFF. The DNA for the CDR3 is TGCGCCAGCAGCTTGGAACGTAACACCGGGGAGCTGTTTTTT.

The chain combines TRBV3-1 with TRBJ1-5, with a tentative D call TRBD1 (5 bases). Germline V lookup: CDR1 LGHDT, CDR2 YNNKEL (reference sequence). The CDR3 spans 14 residues. Trimming removed 1 base at V and 5 bases at J, with 9 bases between. This CDR3 is CASSQGTGYQPQHF. The CDR3, as DNA: TGTGCCAGCAGCCAAGGAACAGGTTATCAGCCCCAGCATTTT.